The 26 T cell receptor beta chains presented below share a single source sample, sequenced in a study of beta chain features in type 1 diabetes. As every portion of the isolated RNA was reverse transcribed, the sequencing read expressed TCRB transcripts. TCRdb's copy holds only in-frame clones and misses some; the assay was immunoSEQ multiplex PCR. This sample carries 130,000 to 150,000 clones, 10% of them seen once, and the ten largest clones take approximately 1.3%. The sample taken for sequencing was naive CD4+ T cells from blood. Receptor source: a man between 18 and 35 years old in good health.

This clone was observed many times. This chain uses TRBV4-3 with TRBJ2-2; 9 nucleotides match TRBD1. Per the germline V gene, CDR1 is LGHNA and CDR2 is YSLEER. With V trimmed by 0 bases and J by 4 bases, 3 bases remained unmatched. The CDR3 has 16 residues. CDR3 nucleotide sequence: TGCGCCAGCAGCCAAGATACAGGGGGCAGCACCGGGGAGCTGTTTTTT. This translates into CASSQDTGGSTGELFF.

The table lists this clone with a few counts. The genes are TRBV7-2 and TRBJ2-7; the D gene is possibly TRBD1 (6 bases). Trimming took 4 bases from V and 7 from J, leaving 14 bases between them. The length of the CDR3 is 13 residues. Germline V gene lookup returns CDR1 SGHTA and CDR2 FQGNSA. The CDR3 spells CASSSYRVQEQYF. CDR3 coding DNA: TGTGCCAGCAGCTCATACAGGGTACAGGAGCAGTACTTC.

The J gene is TRBJ2-5, the V gene TRBV10-3; 8 bases fit TRBD2. Per germline, CDR1 ENHRY and CDR2 SYGVKD. Losses at the gene ends were 0 bases for V and 1 base for J; bases not matched to a gene: 1. The CDR3 covers 15 residues. The CDR3 here is CAISESRGGQETQYF. DNA of the CDR3: TGTGCCATCAGTGAGTCACGGGGGGGCCAAGAGACCCAGTACTTC.

The rearrangement links TRBV15 to TRBJ1-3; 8 bases agree with TRBD1. After removal of 3 bases from V and 8 bases from J, the junction contained 3 bases not matched to a gene. This CDR3 is 13 amino acids long. Per germline, CDR1 LNHNV and CDR2 YYDKDF (reference sequence). DNA of the CDR3: TGTGCCACCAGCAGGGGACAGGTGGACACCATATATTTT. Translated, it gives CATSRGQVDTIYF.

In this sample, this clone turned up many times. The rearrangement uses TRBV19 and TRBJ2-1, with D possibly being TRBD2 (5 bases). The CDR3 runs 12 residues. Germline CDR1 is LNHDA and CDR2 is SQIVND (reference sequence). Trimming removed 1 base at V and 9 bases at J, with 7 bases between. The CDR3, as DNA: TGTGCCAGTAGTATAGTAAGCGGTGAGCAGTTCTTC. Its translation: CASSIVSGEQFF.

In this sample, this clone turned up a few times. The V gene is TRBV10-3, the J gene TRBJ2-1; TRBD1 matches 10 bases. With 2 bases clipped from V and 9 bases from J, the junction kept 7 bases outside the gene matches. The CDR3 has 15 residues. Germline values: CDR1 ENHRY, CDR2 SYGVKD. Here the CDR3 reads CAISEGTGVWAEQFF. CDR3 bases: TGTGCCATCAGTGAGGGGACAGGGGTATGGGCTGAGCAGTTCTTC.

This clone was detected a few times. The gene calls are TRBV2 and TRBJ2-1, with 13 bases fitting TRBD2. In germline, CDR1 is SNHLY, CDR2 FYNNEI. The CDR3 is 12 amino acids. V was pared by 6 bases and J by 12 bases, with 2 bases of the junction left unmatched. The CDR3 spells CASRGTSGVQFF. In nucleotides, the CDR3 is TGTGCCAGCAGAGGGACTAGCGGGGTGCAGTTCTTC.

This clone showed up just a few times. V and J are TRBV30 and TRBJ2-5; TRBD2 might be the D (6 bases). Deletions cut 3 bases from V and 1 base from J, with 15 bases between. Germline CDR1 and CDR2: GTSNPN and SVGIG (reference sequence). CDR3 size: 15 residues. The CDR3: CAWSARAGRQETQYF. The CDR3 nucleotides read TGTGCCTGGAGCGCCCGCGCGGGGCGCCAAGAGACCCAGTACTTC. The full variable domain, in which reference TRBV30 and TRBJ2-5 provide the parts outside the CDR3, is SQTIHQWPATLVQPVGSPLSLECTVEGTSNPNLYWYRQAAGRGLQLLFYSVGIGQISSEVPQNLSASRPQDRQFILSSKKLLLSDSGFYLCAWSARAGRQETQYFGPGTRLLVL.

This sequence joins TRBV10-3 and TRBJ2-2, with 9 bases that match TRBD1. Per the germline V gene, CDR1 is ENHRY and CDR2 is SYGVKD. Losses at the gene ends were 11 bases for V and 8 bases for J; bases not matched to a gene: 9. This CDR3 contains 13 residues. CDR3 in DNA: TGTGCCGCCAGCGGGGACAGGGTTGGGGAGCTGTTTTTT. This sequence encodes CAASGDRVGELFF.

The genes are TRBV7-3 and TRBJ2-5; TRBD1 aligns across 7 bases. The CDR3 is 16 amino acids. CDR1 is SGHTA and CDR2 is FQGTGA in the germline V gene. V shed 0 bases, J shed 5 bases, and the junction held 9 bases outside the gene matches. The CDR3 DNA follows: TGTGCCAGCAGCTTAACCGGACAGGCACCAGGGGAGACCCAGTACTTC. Protein product: CASSLTGQAPGETQYF.

This clone was observed a handful of times. The chain carries TRBV27 and TRBJ1-2; 8 positions match TRBD1. This CDR3 spans 13 amino acids. Germline loops: CDR1 MNHEY, CDR2 SMNVEV (reference sequence). J lost 2 bases, V lost 4 bases, and 0 bases had no gene match. The CDR3 region has the DNA TGTGCCAGCAGTTGGACAGGGAACTATGGCTACACCTTC. Translation gives CASSWTGNYGYTF.

The genes are TRBV9 and TRBJ2-1; D gene unclear. Germline loops: CDR1 SGDLS, CDR2 YYNGEE. The CDR3 has 16 amino acids. V lost 4 bases, J lost 0 bases, and 14 bases lay in between. CDR3 sequence: CASSPQTVISYNEQFF. The CDR3 DNA sequence: TGTGCCAGCAGCCCTCAGACTGTTATCTCCTACAATGAGCAGTTCTTC.

This clone was counted only a few times. V is TRBV4-3 and J is TRBJ2-3; 9 bases match TRBD1. CDR1 LGHNA and CDR2 YSLEER come from the germline V gene. J gave up 1 base and V 2 bases, and 1 base lay outside the gene matches. The CDR3 sequence is 15 residues long. The CDR3 DNA is TGCGCCAGCAGCCAAAGGACAGGGGGCACAGATACGCAGTATTTT. Translation gives CASSQRTGGTDTQYF.

J is TRBJ2-7 and V is TRBV11-2; maybe TRBD1 (6 bases). Deletions cut 4 bases from V and 4 bases from J, with 14 bases between. Germline loops: CDR1 SGHAT, CDR2 FQNNGV. This CDR3 has 14 residues. CDR3 sequence (DNA): TGTGCCAGCAGCTACAGGGACCCTCTTTACGAGCAGTACTTC. Its protein is CASSYRDPLYEQYF.

This clone has more than one count but fewer than ten. The chain combines TRBV6-5 with TRBJ1-5, with no clear D. CDR1 and CDR2 from the germline V gene are MNHEY and SVGAGI. This CDR3 region has 13 residues. Trimming removed 5 bases from V and 7 bases from J, with 12 bases in between. For the CDR3, the DNA is TGTGCCAGCAGTGAAGAGGTCGGACAGCCCCAGCATTTT. Translation gives CASSEEVGQPQHF.

This clone was picked up a small number of times. The chain uses TRBV14 and TRBJ1-3, with D hard to call. The CDR3 extends over 13 amino acids. Germline V CDR1 and CDR2: SGHDN, FVKESK. V lost 1 base, J lost 4 bases, and 5 bases lay in between. This CDR3 is CASSQVRGNTIYF. In DNA form, the CDR3 reads TGTGCCAGCAGCCAAGTCCGGGGAAACACCATATATTTT.

This clone was counted between two and nine times. This rearrangement joins TRBV7-2 to TRBJ1-1; 8 nucleotides align to TRBD1. The CDR3 runs 14 residues. V shed 4 bases and J 4 bases; nucleotides not matched to a gene: 5. The germline CDR1 and CDR2 sequences are SGHTA and FQGNSA. CDR3 loop: CASSSDRGSTEAFF. DNA of the CDR3: TGTGCCAGCAGCTCAGACAGGGGAAGCACTGAAGCTTTCTTT. The full variable domain, in which reference TRBV7-2 and TRBJ1-1 provide the parts outside the CDR3, is GAGVSQSPSNKVTEKGKDVELRCDPISGHTALYWYRQSLGQGLEFLIYFQGNSAPDKSGLPSDRFSAERTGGSVSTLTIQRTQQEDSAVYLCASSSDRGSTEAFFGQGTRLTVV.

This clone has more than one count but fewer than ten. This chain links TRBV28 with TRBJ2-1; TRBD2 aligns across 8 bases. V gave up 6 bases and J gave up 3 bases; unmatched junction bases: 7. The CDR3 runs 15 residues. CDR1 and CDR2 (germline): MDHEN, SYDVKM. CDR3 coding DNA: TGTGCCAGCAGACCGGGGGGGTCTGGCTACAATGAGCAGTTCTTC. Its protein product is CASRPGGSGYNEQFF. The full variable domain, rest sourced from reference TRBV28 and TRBJ2-1, is DVKVTQSSRYLVKRTGEKVFLECVQDMDHENMFWYRQDPGLGLRLIYFSYDVKMKEKGDIPEGYSVSREKKERFSLILESASTNQTSMYLCASRPGGSGYNEQFFGPGTRLTVL.

This clone was recorded a few times. The rearrangement uses TRBV9 and TRBJ1-3, with 7 bases fitting TRBD1. V shed 0 bases, J shed 0 bases, and the junction held 3 bases outside the gene matches. This CDR3 region has 16 residues. The germline gives CDR1 SGDLS, CDR2 YYNGEE. The CDR3 nucleotides are TGTGCCAGCAGCGTAGGCGGGACAGCCTCTGGAAACACCATATATTTT. Amino acid sequence: CASSVGGTASGNTIYF.

V usage is TRBV6-6 and J usage is TRBJ2-5; unclear D gene. Trimming took 0 bases from V and 5 from J, leaving 7 bases between them. The CDR3 has 13 amino acids. The germline V gene encodes CDR1 MNHNY and CDR2 SVGAGI (reference sequence). This CDR3 is CASSYSPRETQYF. CDR3 bases: TGTGCCAGCAGTTACTCCCCGAGGGAGACCCAGTACTTC.

The chain combines TRBV7-9 with TRBJ1-3; D gene unclear. The germline V and J ends were trimmed by 2 bases and 2 bases, with 10 bases remaining between them. The V gene's germline CDR1 is SEHNR and CDR2 FQNEAQ (reference sequence). This CDR3 is 15 amino acids long. For the CDR3, the DNA is TGTGCCAGCAGCTTATCTAGGCAGACTGGAAACACCATATATTTT. Its translation is CASSLSRQTGNTIYF.

V and J are TRBV5-5 and TRBJ2-7; 9 nucleotides agree with TRBD2. Trimming at V came to 5 bases and at J to 3 bases, leaving 9 bases not matched to a gene. CDR1 SGHKS and CDR2 YYEKEE come from the germline V gene (reference sequence). The CDR3 consists of 15 residues. This CDR3 is CASSLIAGANYEQYF. DNA of the CDR3: TGTGCCAGCAGTCTAATAGCGGGGGCGAACTACGAGCAGTACTTC.

This clone was recorded at least ten times. The chain carries TRBV29-1 and TRBJ1-5, with D unclear. Germline CDR1 SQVTM, CDR2 ANQGSEA. V shed 4 bases and J shed 0 bases, with 10 bases lying between them. CDR3 length equals 14 residues. The CDR3 here is CSVAEGGSNQPQHF. Written as DNA, the CDR3 is TGCAGCGTTGCGGAGGGAGGTAGCAATCAGCCCCAGCATTTT.

This clone was counted between two and nine times. CDR3 nucleotide sequence: TGCGCCAGCAGTACGTTGGGACAGGGGAATTCACCCCTCCACTTT. Translating gives CASSTLGQGNSPLHF. The chain carries TRBV5-1 and TRBJ1-6, with TRBD1 identical over 10 bases. The CDR3 is 15 residues long. V lost 5 bases, J lost 7 bases, and 6 bases stayed unmatched. Germline lookup yields CDR1 SGHRS and CDR2 YFSETQ.

This clone was counted many times. The V call is TRBV4-3, the J call TRBJ2-3; 8 nucleotides agree with TRBD2. The CDR3 contains 15 residues. Germline V lookup: CDR1 LGHNA, CDR2 YSLEER. With 3 bases clipped from V and 4 bases from J, the junction kept 6 bases outside the gene matches. The CDR3 DNA sequence: TGCGCCAGCAGCCAGGGGACTAGTCCGCCAGATACGCAGTATTTT. Translating it yields CASSQGTSPPDTQYF.

V usage is TRBV10-1 and J usage is TRBJ1-1; TRBD1 matches 7 bases. CDR3 length equals 13 residues. Germline V gene sequence: CDR1 WNHNN, CDR2 SYGVQD (reference sequence). The trim removed 2 bases at V and 3 bases at J, leaving 0 bases unmatched. Written as DNA, the CDR3 is TGCGCCAGCAGTGAGACAGGGGACACTGAAGCTTTCTTT. This translates into CASSETGDTEAFF.